The 28 T cell receptor beta chains in this list originate from one sample, sequenced in a study of T cells after yellow fever vaccination. MiXCR, applied by TCRdb to the 5' RACE reads, yields one record per CDR3 protein. The sample yields 300,000 to 350,000 distinct CDR3 sequences, almost 4% seen once. Material: PBMCs, obtained 5 days after the yellow fever booster vaccination. The receptors shown here come from a man younger than 35 who received the YFV17D yellow fever vaccine.

This clonotype was found a few times. The chain is built from TRBV6-5 and TRBJ2-6; D remains unclear. Looked up from germline, CDR1 is MNHEY and CDR2 is SVGAGI. The CDR3 spans 17 residues. V lost 1 base and J 1 base, leaving 11 bases between the germline ends. CDR3 DNA: TGTGCCAGCAGTTACTTATTTCGGAATTCTGGGGCCAACGTCCTGACTTTC. It is translated as CASSYLFRNSGANVLTF.

This clonotype came up a few times. The chain joins TRBV20-1 to TRBJ2-2; 10 nucleotides agree with TRBD2. CDR1 and CDR2 from the germline V gene are DFQATT and SNEGSKA (reference sequence). V shed 1 base, J shed 3 bases, and the junction held 5 bases outside the gene matches. CDR3 size: 16 residues. For the CDR3, the DNA is TGCAGTGCTAGAGTTCCAGCGGGGGGGGACACCGGGGAGCTGTTTTTT. Encoded protein: CSARVPAGGDTGELFF.

The table lists this clonotype with many counts. V and J are TRBV6-5 and TRBJ1-1, with D hard to call. The V and J ends lost 6 bases and 1 base respectively, with 9 bases between them. The germline gives CDR1 MNHEY, CDR2 SVGAGI. The CDR3 length is 13 residues. CDR3 loop: CASSLISNTEAFF. The CDR3 DNA reads as TGTGCCAGCAGCCTAATCTCGAACACTGAAGCTTTCTTT.

This clonotype was counted many times. This rearrangement joins TRBV5-1 to TRBJ2-2; a weak D match, TRBD2 (5 bases). Germline CDR1 is SGHRS and CDR2 is YFSETQ. The CDR3 spans 14 residues. Trimming removed 6 bases at V and 5 bases at J, with 14 bases between. The chain's CDR3 is CASIRGPETGELFF. The CDR3 DNA reads as TGCGCCAGCATCCGGGGTCCGGAGACCGGGGAGCTGTTTTTT.

The CDR3, as DNA: TGTGCCAGCAGCTCAGCGGGACTGCTCAGGGACTATGGCTACACCTTC. As protein: CASSSAGLLRDYGYTF. V is TRBV7-2 and J is TRBJ1-2, with D possibly matching TRBD1 (5 bases). Trimming removed 4 bases at V and 3 bases at J, with 18 bases between. Germline V gene lookup returns CDR1 SGHTA and CDR2 FQGNSA. This CDR3 is built from 16 residues.

This clonotype was seen ten or more times. V gene TRBV11-2 combines with J gene TRBJ2-1; 9 bases match TRBD2. This CDR3 comprises 18 residues. V lost 1 base to trimming and J lost 5 bases; unmatched junction nucleotides: 12. Germline V gene lookup returns CDR1 SGHAT and CDR2 FQNNGV. CDR3 bases: TGTGCCAGCAGCTTAGTAATGAGGAGCGGGGGGTCCCACAATGAGCAGTTCTTC. Translation: CASSLVMRSGGSHNEQFF.

There are a few counts of this clonotype. CDR3 protein: CAFNEGLDTQYF. CDR3 coding DNA: TGTGCCTTTAACGAGGGGTTAGATACGCAGTATTTT. The V gene is TRBV7-9, the J gene TRBJ2-3; D may be TRBD1 or TRBD2 (5 bases each). V lost 11 bases to trimming and J lost 5 bases, with 14 bases between them. Germline V gives CDR1 SEHNR, CDR2 FQNEAQ (reference sequence). This CDR3 is 12 amino acids long.

This clonotype was seen repeatedly, ten times or more. The chain joins TRBV12-3 or TRBV12-4 to TRBJ2-5; D unresolved. V gave up 1 base and J gave up 1 base, with 7 bases separating them. The CDR3 runs to 14 residues. CDR3 in amino acids: CASSLDHTQETQYF. In DNA, the CDR3 is TGTGCCAGCAGTTTAGACCACACCCAAGAGACCCAGTACTTC.

This clonotype has ten or more counts. The CDR3 coding sequence is TGCGCCAGCAGCTTGGTCTCAGGGGTGGGCTACGAGCAGTACTTC. It specifies CASSLVSGVGYEQYF. This chain uses TRBV5-1 with TRBJ2-7; D is perhaps TRBD1 (6 bases). V lost 0 bases and J 3 bases, leaving 13 bases between the germline ends. The CDR3 consists of 15 residues. CDR1 and CDR2 from the germline V gene are SGHRS and YFSETQ.

This clonotype was seen ten or more times. The CDR3 DNA is TGTGCCAGCAGCCCCCCGGGGGGAAACACCGGGGAGCTGTTTTTT. Its translation is CASSPPGGNTGELFF. The chain uses TRBV7-3 and TRBJ2-2, with TRBD2 matching over 7 bases. The CDR3 runs 15 residues. Germline CDR1 reads SGHTA; CDR2 reads FQGTGA. V was pared by 5 bases and J by 2 bases, with 5 bases of the junction left unmatched.

In its sample, this clonotype was seen many times. The rearrangement links TRBV10-3 to TRBJ2-3, with D hard to call. The CDR3 loop spans 16 amino acids. The germline V gene encodes CDR1 ENHRY and CDR2 SYGVKD. Trimming shortened V by 3 bases and J by 2 bases, and 15 bases separated the two germline ends. The CDR3 loop is CAISDLILSYTDTQYF. CDR3 DNA: TGTGCCATCAGTGATCTGATCCTCTCTTACACAGATACGCAGTATTTT.

This clonotype was found a few times. The V gene is TRBV7-9, the J gene TRBJ2-3; maybe TRBD1 (5 bases). Germline CDR1 reads SEHNR; CDR2 reads FQNEAQ (reference sequence). The V end lost 1 base, the J end lost 4 bases, and 12 bases lay between the germline ends. CDR3 length equals 15 residues. The CDR3 here is CASSLDVRAADTQYF. CDR3 bases: TGTGCCAGCAGCTTAGATGTCAGGGCGGCAGATACGCAGTATTTT.

This clonotype has only a few counts. The V and J genes are TRBV4-1 and TRBJ2-3, with D maybe TRBD2 (6 bases). Trimming shortened V by 3 bases and J by 3 bases, and 13 bases separated the two germline ends. Germline values: CDR1 MGHRA, CDR2 YSYEKL. The length of the CDR3 is 15 residues. CDR3 nucleotide sequence: TGCGCCAGCAGCCAGTTTGGGCGGGGTACAGATACGCAGTATTTT. It translates to CASSQFGRGTDTQYF.

This clonotype was counted many times. The chain employs TRBV7-2 and TRBJ2-1; 12 positions agree with TRBD2. CDR3 length: 19 amino acids. J was trimmed by 0 bases and V by 1 base; bases with no gene match: 7. Germline lookup yields CDR1 SGHTA and CDR2 FQGNSA. DNA of the CDR3: TGTGCCAGCAGCTTAGAGACTAGCGGGGGCCTCAGCTCCTACAATGAGCAGTTCTTC. It translates to CASSLETSGGLSSYNEQFF.

This clonotype was picked up many times. The chain uses TRBV29-1 and TRBJ2-1; 7 nucleotides match TRBD2. The trim removed 4 bases at V and 1 base at J, leaving 4 bases unmatched. This CDR3 has 14 amino acids. CDR1 is SQVTM and CDR2 is ANQGSEA in the germline V gene. The CDR3 bases are TGCAGCGTTGGTGCGGGGGTGTCCTACAATGAGCAGTTCTTC. Its protein product is CSVGAGVSYNEQFF.

This clonotype was detected only a few times. V gene TRBV6-6 combines with J gene TRBJ2-3, with D possibly matching TRBD1 (6 bases). CDR1 MNHNY and CDR2 SVGAGI come from the germline V gene (reference sequence). CDR3 length: 15 residues. V lost 2 bases to trimming and J lost 1 base, with 10 bases between them. The CDR3, as DNA: TGTGCCAGCAGTTACAGGGGGACGGGCACAGATACGCAGTATTTT. It translates to CASSYRGTGTDTQYF.

CDR3 in amino acids: CASSLTGGDPYEQYV. In DNA, the CDR3 is TGTGCCAGCAGCTTGACAGGGGGCGACCCCTACGAGCAGTACGTC. V is TRBV5-6 and J is TRBJ2-7; TRBD1 agrees at 9 bases. Germline lookup yields CDR1 SGHDT and CDR2 YYEEEE. The CDR3 is made up of 15 amino acids. The V gene end was trimmed by 1 base and the J gene end by 2 bases; junction bases not matched to a gene: 4.

This clonotype was seen a handful of times. The rearrangement uses TRBV9 and TRBJ1-1, with a tentative D call TRBD1 (5 bases). This CDR3 has 13 amino acids. V lost 3 bases, J lost 8 bases, and 14 bases lay in between. Germline V lookup: CDR1 SGDLS, CDR2 YYNGEE. DNA of the CDR3: TGTGCCAGCAGCGCTAGCCCAACAGGCGAAGCTTTCTTT. Residues: CASSASPTGEAFF. Based on the CDR3 plus reference TRBV9 and TRBJ1-1, the full variable domain is DSGVTQTPKHLITATGQRVTLRCSPRSGDLSVYWYQQSLDQGLQFLIQYYNGEERAKGNILERFSAQQFPDLHSELNLSSLELGDSALYFCASSASPTGEAFFGQGTRLTVV.

This clonotype was seen a handful of times. This sequence joins TRBV11-2 and TRBJ2-1; perhaps D is TRBD1 or TRBD2 (6 bases each). This CDR3 spans 16 amino acids. V was shortened by 6 bases and J by 3 bases, with 18 bases between the two germline ends. Germline V lookup: CDR1 SGHAT, CDR2 FQNNGV. The CDR3 loop is CASRNPGRGLYNEQFF. The CDR3 DNA sequence: TGTGCCAGCAGAAACCCGGGCCGGGGGCTCTACAATGAGCAGTTCTTC.

The chain is built from TRBV7-2 and TRBJ2-7; D is uncertain. CDR3 length: 13 residues. Germline V gene sequence: CDR1 SGHTA, CDR2 FQGNSA. Trimming stripped 5 bases from V and 2 bases from J, with 10 bases between. In DNA, the CDR3 is TGTGCCAGCAGCATATCAGGAGCCTACGAGCAGTACGTC. Translation: CASSISGAYEQYV.

This clonotype was detected a few times. The junction differs from germline at one of its ends, possibly a read error. This chain links TRBV4-2 with TRBJ2-4; TRBD2 matches 10 bases. CDR1 LGHNA and CDR2 YNFKEQ come from the germline V gene. This CDR3 comprises 14 residues. CDR3 amino acids: CASSQEGSGGPKAF. The CDR3 bases are TGTGCCAGCAGCCAAGAGGGTAGCGGGGGGCCAAAAGCCTTC.

The chain is built from TRBV6-6 and TRBJ2-1; 11 bases line up with TRBD2. Per the germline V gene, CDR1 is MNHNY and CDR2 is SVGAGI (reference sequence). Trimming took 5 bases from V and 6 from J; bases not matched to a gene: 9. The length of the CDR3 is 16 residues. CDR3 sequence (DNA): TGTGCCAGCAGTACCACAACTAGCGGGGGAAGCAATGAGCAGTTCTTC. Translation gives CASSTTTSGGSNEQFF.

The chain is built from TRBV5-1 and TRBJ2-7; possibly TRBD2 for D (5 bases). CDR1 is SGHRS and CDR2 is YFSETQ in the germline V gene. Trimming left V 4 bases short and J 0 bases short, with 17 bases between. The CDR3 has 16 amino acids. The CDR3: CASSPLVGATSYEQYF. The CDR3 nucleotides read TGCGCCAGCAGCCCTTTGGTGGGAGCGACCTCCTACGAGCAGTACTTC.

At least ten counts were recorded for this clonotype. The chain combines TRBV6-6 with TRBJ1-3; tentative D call: TRBD1 (5 bases). CDR3 length: 15 residues. The germline V gene encodes CDR1 MNHNY and CDR2 SVGAGI (reference sequence). V was pared by 6 bases and J by 2 bases, with 14 bases between. The CDR3 bases are TGTGCCAGCAGGTCCTCGGGGGGTACTGGAAACACCATATATTTT. The encoded protein is CASRSSGGTGNTIYF.

This clonotype was observed many times. The chain is built from TRBV10-3 and TRBJ2-7; TRBD1 or TRBD2 may be the D gene (5 bases each). V dropped 2 bases and J dropped 4 bases, with 9 bases sitting between them. Germline assignment: CDR1 ENHRY and CDR2 SYGVKD. The CDR3 spans 13 residues. The CDR3, as DNA: TGTGCCATCAGTGAGAGGGACGGTTACGAGCAGTACGTC. Protein sequence: CAISERDGYEQYV.

CDR3 in amino acids: CASSSRGSTEAFF. The CDR3 DNA reads as TGTGCCAGCAGTTCCCGGGGGAGCACTGAAGCTTTCTTT. The chain recombines TRBV12-3 or TRBV12-4 with TRBJ1-1; a possible D gene is TRBD1 (5 bases). The CDR3 totals 13 residues. V dropped 4 bases and J dropped 4 bases, with 10 bases sitting between them.

This clonotype was observed at least ten times. The chain is built from TRBV6-1 and TRBJ2-4; D possibly matches TRBD1 or TRBD2 (5 bases each). Germline CDR1 and CDR2: MNHNS and SASEGT. Between the trimmed V and J ends, which lost 6 bases and 0 bases, there was a span of 9 bases. This CDR3 contains 14 residues. The DNA of the CDR3 is TGTGCCAGCAGCAGGGACCTAGCCAAAAACATTCAGTACTTC. It encodes CASSRDLAKNIQYF.

As to this clonotype: A junction boundary mismatches the germline segment, possibly from a read error. The V and J genes are TRBV24-1 and TRBJ2-2; TRBD1 aligns across 9 bases. Germline V lookup: CDR1 KGHDR, CDR2 SFDVKD. The CDR3 consists of 16 residues. The CDR3 sequence is CATSDNRDRVPGELIF. The CDR3 coding sequence is TGTGCCACCAGTGACAACCGGGACAGGGTTCCCGGGGAGCTGATTTTT.